The source of this T cell receptor (beta chain) is a study of shared clonotypes between healthy human individuals. Whole-study results and caveats: Generally, estimated richness proved larger in naive subsets than it did in memory subsets. Relative to clonotypes present in all four donors, those not shared had lower generation probabilities.

Trimming cost V 1 base and J 5 bases, with 14 bases left between them. This CDR3 has 15 amino acids. Germline CDR1 is KGHSH and CDR2 is LQKENI. Comment on this clone: Its antigen is not identified.

For each subset, genomic DNA was distributed in equal portions over several immunoSEQ plates. Only in-frame clones appear in the TCRdb table, and some are missing; sequencing was by immunoSEQ multiplex PCR. The data show over 2 million clones, 85% to 95% seen once. Sequenced input: naive CD4+ T cells sorted from blood. Stated subset: CD45RA+ positively selected. The clonotype originates from a young man in good health. The V gene is TRBV18, the J gene TRBJ2-5; D is possibly TRBD1 (6 bases). CDR3 DNA: TGTGCCAGCTCACCACTTGAGACAGGCATGGAGACCCAGTACTTC. The encoded protein is CASSPLETGMETQYF.